Listed below are T cell receptor beta chains from one sample, sequenced in a study of CD8 T cells in ankylosing spondylitis. TCRdb re-called the 5' RACE reads through MiXCR, storing one row per CDR3 protein. This sample carries approximately 210,000 distinct CDR3 sequences, 9.5% to 15% of them seen once, and the ten largest clones take about 15%. The sequenced sample was blood, either unsorted or a sorted T cell fraction (not recorded which). The receptors here all came from a male donor with ankylosing spondylitis or in good health (not recorded which). The CDR3 runs from the conserved cysteine through the conserved F or W. A D gene is named only where the DNA matches it firmly. Clone size is given for some rows only: seen once, a few or many times, or a class if the clone is expanded.

TRBV19	NA	NA	TRBJ2-3	CASGYGSTATDTQYF	TGTGCCAGTGGTTACGGGTCGACAGCCACAGATACGCAGTATTTT
TRBV7-9	NA	NA	TRBJ2-1	CASSLRVGPYNEQFF	TGTGCCAGCAGCTTACGTGTCGGACCCTACAATGAGCAGTTCTTC
TRBV10-1	NA	few	TRBJ2-2	CASSSNREGNTGELFF	TGCGCCAGCAGTTCAAACAGGGAGGGGAACACCGGGGAGCTGTTTTTT
TRBV29-1	NA	few	TRBJ1-2	CSVVGRLYGYTF	TGCAGCGTTGTAGGGAGACTCTATGGCTACACCTTC
TRBV20-1	NA	NA	TRBJ2-7	CSAQEGSGLYEQYF	TGCAGTGCTCAGGAGGGGTCAGGATTGTACGAGCAGTACTTC
TRBV10-1	TRBD2	few	TRBJ2-2	CASSDERELGNTGELFF	TGCGCCAGCAGTGACGAGCGGGAGTTAGGGAACACCGGGGAGCTGTTTTTT
TRBV10-3	NA	NA	TRBJ2-7	CAISESGREADEQYF	TGTGCCATCAGTGAGTCAGGCAGGGAGGCGGACGAGCAGTACTTC
TRBV11-2	NA	NA	TRBJ2-7	CASSFTGLSYEQYF	TGTGCCAGCAGCTTCACAGGGCTCTCCTACGAGCAGTACTTC
TRBV12-3/TRBV12-4	TRBD1	few	TRBJ2-7	CASSFGTGIEEQYF	TGTGCCAGCAGTTTCGGGACAGGGATAGAAGAGCAGTACTTC
TRBV6-5	TRBD2	many	TRBJ2-2	CASSSGGVDSAGELFF	TGTGCCAGCAGTTCCGGGGGGGTCGATTCGGCCGGGGAGCTGTTTTTT
TRBV7-9	TRBD1	few	TRBJ2-7	CASSAGQGGRGEQYF	TGTGCCAGCAGCGCCGGACAGGGGGGGAGGGGCGAGCAGTACTTC
TRBV7-6	NA	NA	TRBJ2-3	CASSLLVTDTQYF	TGTGCCAGCAGCTTATTAGTCACAGATACGCAGTATTTT
TRBV25-1	TRBD1	NA	TRBJ2-5	CASSEYDRGETQYF	TGTGCCAGCAGTGAATATGACAGGGGAGAGACCCAGTACTTC
TRBV7-9	NA	few	TRBJ1-1	CASTLRENTEAFF	TGTGCCAGCACACTCCGGGAAAACACTGAAGCTTTCTTT
TRBV27	NA	once	TRBJ2-3	CASSRWGETDTQYF	TGTGCCAGCAGCCGATGGGGGGAGACAGATACGCAGTATTTT
TRBV5-6	NA	NA	TRBJ1-6	CASRVRDIDSPLHF	TGTGCCAGCAGGGTGAGGGATATAGATTCACCCCTCCACTTT
TRBV5-1	NA	NA	TRBJ2-3	CASSLFGRPSTDTQYF	TGCGCCAGCAGCTTGTTCGGCAGACCTAGCACAGATACGCAGTATTTT
TRBV21-1	NA	NA	TRBJ2-7	CARGEQYF	TGTGCCAGGGGGGAGCAGTACTTC
TRBV29-1	TRBD2	NA	TRBJ2-1	CSVENWVAGGHNEQFF	TGCAGCGTTGAAAATTGGGTAGCGGGGGGCCACAATGAGCAGTTCTTC
TRBV5-1	NA	NA	TRBJ2-7	CASRQGKTDEQYF	TGCGCCAGCAGGCAGGGGAAAACGGACGAGCAGTACTTC
TRBV12-3/TRBV12-4	NA	few	TRBJ2-1	CASSGSYYDEQFF	TGTGCCAGCAGCGGATCCTATTACGATGAGCAGTTCTTC
TRBV5-6	TRBD2	few	TRBJ2-7	CASSSSPGLAGGYEQYF	TGTGCCAGCAGCTCCAGTCCGGGACTAGCGGGAGGTTACGAGCAGTACTTC
TRBV29-1	NA	NA	TRBJ2-3	CSVRADTDTQYF	TGCAGCGTGCGAGCGGACACAGATACGCAGTATTTT
TRBV7-9	TRBD1	NA	TRBJ2-7	CASSETGQGSASYEQYF	TGTGCCAGCAGCGAGACTGGACAGGGGTCGGCATCCTACGAGCAGTACTTC